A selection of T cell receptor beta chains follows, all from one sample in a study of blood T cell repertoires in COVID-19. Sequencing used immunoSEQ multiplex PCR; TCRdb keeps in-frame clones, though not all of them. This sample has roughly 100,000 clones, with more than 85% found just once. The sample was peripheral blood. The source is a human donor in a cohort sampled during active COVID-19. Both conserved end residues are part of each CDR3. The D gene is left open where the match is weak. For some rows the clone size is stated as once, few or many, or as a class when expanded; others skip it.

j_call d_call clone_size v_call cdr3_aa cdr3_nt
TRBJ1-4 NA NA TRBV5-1 CASSLDGGGNEKLFF TGCGCCAGCAGCTTGGACGGGGGAGGTAATGAAAAACTGTTTTTT
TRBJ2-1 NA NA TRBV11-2 CASSLDGGVLDEQFF TGTGCCAGCAGCTTAGACGGGGGAGTGCTGGATGAGCAGTTCTTC
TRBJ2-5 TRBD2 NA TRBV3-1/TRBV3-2 CASSQVTSGWAGTQYF TGTGCCAGCAGCCAAGTGACTAGCGGGTGGGCGGGGACCCAGTACTTC
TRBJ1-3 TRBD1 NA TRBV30 CAWSYRDRAGNTIYF TGTGCCTGGAGTTACCGGGACAGGGCCGGAAACACCATATATTTT
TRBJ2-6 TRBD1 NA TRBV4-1 CASSQGLGQGASSGANVLTF TGCGCCAGCAGCCAAGGATTGGGACAGGGGGCATCGTCTGGGGCCAACGTCCTGACTTTC
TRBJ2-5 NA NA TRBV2 CASSELEETQYF TGTGCCAGCAGTGAACTAGAGGAGACCCAGTACTTC
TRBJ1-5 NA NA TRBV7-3 CASSLRQGGYLSNQPQHF TGTGCCAGCAGCTTAAGGCAGGGCGGTTACTTAAGCAATCAGCCCCAGCATTTT
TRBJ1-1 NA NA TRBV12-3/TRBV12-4 CASSLTGLEAFF TGTGCCAGCAGTTTAACAGGGCTTGAAGCTTTCTTT
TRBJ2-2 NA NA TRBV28 CASRMGAAGTGELFF TGTGCCAGCAGGATGGGGGCTGCCGGGACCGGGGAGCTGTTTTTT
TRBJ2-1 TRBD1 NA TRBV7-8 CASSWGQGVYNEQFF TGTGCCAGCAGCTGGGGGCAGGGGGTATACAATGAGCAGTTCTTC
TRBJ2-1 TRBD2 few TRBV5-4 CASRSGGLEFF TGTGCCAGCAGGAGCGGGGGGTTAGAGTTCTTC
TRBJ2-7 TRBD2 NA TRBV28 CASSGGDHRPYEQYF TGTGCCAGCAGCGGGGGGGACCATAGACCCTACGAGCAGTACTTC
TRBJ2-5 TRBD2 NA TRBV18 CASSRIRTQLAGAPETQYF TGTGCCAGCTCACGGATACGGACGCAGCTAGCGGGAGCCCCAGAGACCCAGTACTTC
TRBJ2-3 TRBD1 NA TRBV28 CASSAGQDTDTQYF TGTGCCAGCAGTGCGGGACAGGACACAGATACGCAGTATTTT
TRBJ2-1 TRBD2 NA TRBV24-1 CATSDSASGGDYNEQFF TGTGCCACCAGTGATTCGGCTAGCGGGGGGGATTACAATGAGCAGTTCTTC
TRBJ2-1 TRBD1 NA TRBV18 CASSRQAGTGILNEQFF TGTGCCAGCTCACGACAAGCCGGGACAGGGATACTTAATGAGCAGTTCTTC
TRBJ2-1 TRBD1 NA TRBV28 CASSFPGTGWNNEQFF TGTGCCAGCAGTTTCCCCGGGACAGGGTGGAACAATGAGCAGTTCTTC
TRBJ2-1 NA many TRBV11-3 CASSSNTGYNEQFF TGTGCCAGCAGCTCTAACACGGGTTACAATGAGCAGTTCTTC
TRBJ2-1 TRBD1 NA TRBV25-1 CASRPAPGTGVYNEQFF TGTGCCAGCAGACCAGCCCCCGGGACAGGGGTTTACAATGAGCAGTTCTTC
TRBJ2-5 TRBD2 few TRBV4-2 CASSQWGLAGEEETQYF TGTGCCAGCAGCCAATGGGGACTAGCGGGAGAGGAAGAGACCCAGTACTTC
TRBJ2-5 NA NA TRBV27 CASSLNKFQETQYF TGTGCCAGCAGTTTAAATAAATTCCAAGAGACCCAGTACTTC
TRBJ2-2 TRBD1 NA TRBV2 CASSDPGQGATGELFF TGTGCCAGCAGTGATCCCGGCCAGGGGGCCACCGGGGAGCTGTTTTTT
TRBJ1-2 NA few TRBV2 CASELSRSPNYGYTF TGTGCCAGCGAACTAAGTAGGTCCCCTAACTATGGCTACACCTTC
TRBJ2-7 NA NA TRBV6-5 CASIRAGTYEQYF TGTGCCAGCATCAGGGCTGGGACCTACGAGCAGTACTTC
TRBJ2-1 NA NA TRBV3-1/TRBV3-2 CASSLAVSSYNEQFF TGTGCCAGCAGCTTAGCGGTGAGCTCCTACAATGAGCAGTTCTTC
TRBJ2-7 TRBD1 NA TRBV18 CASSPDRGLLEQYF TGTGCCAGCTCGCCGGACAGGGGGCTTCTCGAGCAGTACTTC
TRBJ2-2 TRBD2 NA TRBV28 CASSRLSGRSVGELFF TGTGCCAGCAGCCGGCTTAGCGGGAGGTCGGTCGGGGAGCTGTTTTTT
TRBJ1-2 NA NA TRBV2 CASSDMVGTRTLYGYTF TGTGCCAGCAGTGATATGGTTGGGACAAGGACGCTTTATGGCTACACCTTC
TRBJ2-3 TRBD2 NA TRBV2 CASSERLAGLDTQYF TGTGCCAGCAGTGAACGACTAGCGGGGCTGGATACGCAGTATTTT
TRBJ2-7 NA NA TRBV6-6 CASSYNDNEQYF TGTGCCAGCAGTTATAACGACAACGAGCAGTACTTC
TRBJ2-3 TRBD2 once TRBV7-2 CASSPRTSGRTDTQYF TGTGCCAGCAGCCCGCGGACTAGCGGGAGGACAGATACGCAGTATTTT
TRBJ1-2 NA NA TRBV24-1 CATSDPGVENYGYTF TGTGCCACCAGTGACCCAGGGGTTGAAAACTATGGCTACACCTTC
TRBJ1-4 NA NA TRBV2 CASILGGDSGKLFF TGTGCCAGCATTCTAGGGGGGGACTCGGGAAAACTGTTTTTT
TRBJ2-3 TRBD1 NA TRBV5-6 CASSSGQGEDTQYF TGTGCCAGCAGCTCGGGACAGGGAGAAGATACGCAGTATTTT
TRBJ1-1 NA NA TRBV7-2 CASRAGAGLEAFF TGTGCCAGCCGGGCGGGGGCGGGTCTTGAAGCTTTCTTT
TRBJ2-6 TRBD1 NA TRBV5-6 CASSSVPGQVSGANVLTF TGTGCCAGCAGCTCTGTCCCGGGACAGGTCTCTGGGGCCAACGTCCTGACTTTC
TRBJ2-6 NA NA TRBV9 CASSVSRGLSSGANVLTF TGTGCCAGCAGCGTGAGTAGGGGCCTCAGCTCTGGGGCCAACGTCCTGACTTTC
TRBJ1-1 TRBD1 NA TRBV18 CASSPLQGPNTEAFF TGTGCCAGCTCACCACTACAGGGGCCGAACACTGAAGCTTTCTTT
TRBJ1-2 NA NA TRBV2 CASSEFSRGHGYTF TGTGCCAGCAGTGAGTTCAGCAGGGGTCATGGCTACACCTTC
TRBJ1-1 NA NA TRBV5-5 CASSIGGGTEAFF TGTGCCAGCAGCATCGGAGGTGGGACTGAAGCTTTCTTT
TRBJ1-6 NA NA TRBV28 CASSPNGPRGNDSPLHF TGTGCCAGCAGTCCTAATGGCCCCAGGGGAAACGATTCACCCCTCCACTTT
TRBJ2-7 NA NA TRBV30 CAWSGFTYEQYF TGTGCCTGGAGTGGTTTCACCTACGAGCAGTACTTC
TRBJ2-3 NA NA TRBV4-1 CASRPRVTAKEADTQYF TGCGCCAGCAGACCCCGCGTGACAGCGAAAGAGGCAGATACGCAGTATTTT
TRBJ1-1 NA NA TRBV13 CASSFDQGNTEAFF TGTGCCAGCAGCTTTGATCAGGGGAACACTGAAGCTTTCTTT
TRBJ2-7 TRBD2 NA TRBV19 CASSPGLAGGRAYEQYF TGTGCCAGTAGTCCGGGACTAGCGGGAGGCCGCGCCTACGAGCAGTACTTC
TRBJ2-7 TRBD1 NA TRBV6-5 CASSWDRLSYEQYF TGTGCCAGCAGTTGGGACAGGTTAAGCTACGAGCAGTACTTC
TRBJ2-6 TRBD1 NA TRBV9 CASSAGTVFSGANVLTF TGTGCCAGCAGCGCCGGGACAGTCTTCTCTGGGGCCAACGTCCTGACTTTC
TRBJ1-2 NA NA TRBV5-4 CASSLGGGLDGYTF TGTGCCAGCAGCTTGGGCGGGGGACTGGATGGCTACACCTTC
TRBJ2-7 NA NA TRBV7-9 CASSPDSSYEQYF TGTGCCAGCAGCCCCGACAGCTCCTACGAGCAGTACTTC
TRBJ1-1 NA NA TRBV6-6 CASSNDRDSTEAFF TGTGCCAGCAGTAACGACCGGGATAGCACTGAAGCTTTCTTT
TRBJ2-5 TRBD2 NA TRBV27 CASSLFRTSGRAGWETQYF TGTGCCAGCAGTTTATTTCGGACTAGCGGGAGGGCCGGATGGGAGACCCAGTACTTC
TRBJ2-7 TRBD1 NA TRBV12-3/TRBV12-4 CASSQRDRYEQYF TGTGCCAGCAGCCAACGGGACAGGTACGAGCAGTACTTC
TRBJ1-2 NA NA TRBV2 CARATDVYGYTF TGTGCCAGGGCGACAGACGTCTATGGCTACACCTTC
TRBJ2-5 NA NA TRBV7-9 CASSSGTREKGVKTQYF TGTGCCAGCAGCTCTGGAACGAGGGAAAAGGGGGTTAAGACCCAGTACTTC
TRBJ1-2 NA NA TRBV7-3 CASSSFEFGTYGYTF TGTGCCAGCAGCTCTTTTGAGTTTGGGACTTACGGCTACACCTTC
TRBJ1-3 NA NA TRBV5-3 CARSASGTISPRGNTIYF TGTGCCAGAAGCGCCTCCGGGACAATCTCTCCTCGTGGAAACACCATATATTTT
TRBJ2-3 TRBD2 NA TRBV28 CASSLGPAGEDTQYF TGTGCCAGCAGTTTGGGGCCGGCGGGAGAAGATACGCAGTATTTT
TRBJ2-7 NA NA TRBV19 CASSIAWGGPYEQYF TGTGCCAGTAGTATTGCCTGGGGAGGCCCCTACGAGCAGTACTTC
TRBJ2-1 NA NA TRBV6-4 CASSAGTAISYNEQFF TGTGCCAGCAGTGCGGGGACTGCGATCTCCTACAATGAGCAGTTCTTC